The clone carrying this T cell receptor beta chain has only a few counts. This sample was included in a study of graft-versus-host responses after intestinal transplantation. About the research overall: Multivisceral, liver-intestinal, or isolated intestinal grafts went to recipients.

The germline V and J ends were trimmed by 4 bases and 5 bases, with 11 bases remaining between them. CDR1 is SQVTM and CDR2 is ANQGSEA in the germline V gene. The CDR3 length is 12 residues. Co-plating was performed using approximately 200,000 CFSE-labeled responder cells and approximately 200,000 irradiated, violet-dye-labeled stimulator cells. CD3+CD4+ and CD3+CD8+ responders that were proliferating and CFSE-low were sorted post-reaction. Assay used: immunoSEQ multiplex PCR; TCRdb lists only in-frame clones, some missing. Of under 15,000 clones detected, around 30% appear once; the ten largest clones hold roughly 2.6%.

The starting material was alloreactive CD8+ T cells from a mixed lymphocyte reaction culture, obtained before intestinal transplant. As for subset: CFSE-low proliferating T cells sorted from roughly six-day pre-transplant mixed lymphocyte reaction (GvH or HvG direction). The chain links TRBV29-1 to TRBJ1-1, with D possibly being TRBD1 (5 bases). This sequence originates from a human patient who received an intestinal transplant. CDR3 amino acids: CSVVWGGTEAFF. CDR3 nucleotide sequence: TGCAGCGTTGTATGGGGGGGGACTGAAGCTTTCTTT.